These 2 T cell receptor beta chains were all obtained from the same sample, sequenced in a study of long-term antiretroviral therapy in people with HIV. Samples were assayed with immunoSEQ v3.0 at survey level. This table comes from immunoSEQ multiplex PCR, and its TCRdb copy is limited to in-frame clones, with some not included. The sample has around 23,000 clones; about 91% are singletons. The sequenced sample was unsorted PBMCs, obtained 1.8 years before starting antiretroviral therapy. Every receptor here comes from a man aged 50 to 59 with HIV.

The chain uses TRBV27 and TRBJ2-7; D ambiguous. With 8 bases removed from V and 6 bases from J, the gap between germline ends came to 17 bases. The length of the CDR3 is 13 residues. Germline CDR1 is MNHEY and CDR2 is SMNVEV (reference sequence). Here the CDR3 DNA reads TGTGCCAGCGCGCCCGTGATAGTCGGCGAGCAGTACTTC. Encoded protein: CASAPVIVGEQYF.

The chain combines TRBV30 with TRBJ1-5; 8 nucleotides match TRBD1. The germline V gene encodes CDR1 GTSNPN and CDR2 SVGIG (reference sequence). This CDR3 has 14 residues. The ends lost 7 bases at V and 0 bases at J; junction bases unmatched: 5. Written as DNA, the CDR3 is TGTGCCTCGGGACAGGAGAATAGCAATCAGCCCCAGCATTTT. Amino acids: CASGQENSNQPQHF.